This T cell receptor (beta chain) was profiled in a study of PD-1 blockade in classical Hodgkin lymphoma. No patient escaped relapse after autologous stem cell transplantation, and brentuximab vedotin exposure varied. TCRdb's copy holds only in-frame clones and misses some; the assay was immunoSEQ multiplex PCR. The data hold tens of thousands of clones, with approximately 84% observed a single time. Study-level findings and limits: CD8+ TCR diversity did not rise significantly by C4D1, unlike CD4+. Exclusion removed patients who began nivolumab under 1 year after ASCT. The authors have not defined what causes the repertoire differences, possibly disease activity or prior therapy.

The ends lost 2 bases at V and 4 bases at J; junction bases unmatched: 5. Germline V gene lookup returns CDR1 SGHRS and CDR2 YFSETQ. This CDR3 has 15 residues. Points on this clone: Its antigen is as yet unknown.

V gene TRBV5-1 combines with J gene TRBJ1-4; the match to TRBD1 covers 7 bases. This specimen was peripheral blood mononuclear cells (PBMCs), taken at baseline. This clonotype was obtained from a human donor with classical Hodgkin lymphoma. The CDR3, as DNA: TGCGCCAGCAGCTTTGCGGGACAGCTTAATGAAAAACTGTTTTTT. As protein: CASSFAGQLNEKLFF.